This TCR beta chain emerged from a study of shared clonotypes between healthy human individuals. Measured with immunoSEQ multiplex PCR; TCRdb has only the in-frame clones, and not every one. The sample includes about 680,000 clones, around 92% of them seen just once. CD45RO negativity and positive selection for CCR7 defined naive CD8 cells, a population that excluded terminally differentiated effector memory CD45RA+ cells. The CDR3 has 15 residues. The ends lost 4 bases at V and 5 bases at J; junction bases unmatched: 10. Per the germline V gene, CDR1 is SEHNR and CDR2 is FQNEAQ (reference sequence).

The chain uses TRBV7-9 and TRBJ1-1; 7 bases match TRBD1. The source material was naive CD8+ T cells sorted from blood. The source of this sequence is a man aged 25-45 years in good health. CDR3 DNA sequence: TGTGCCAGCAGCTCGACCCGACAGGGTAAGACTGAAGCTTTCTTT. This sequence encodes CASSSTRQGKTEAFF.